This T cell receptor (beta chain) was captured by sequencing in a study of spatial heterogeneity in lung cancer. Study-level background: Consistent detection of more beta-chain than alpha-chain sequences was observed.

Sample time point: blood at routine non-recurrence follow-up after resection. Tumor, nontumor lung or frozen PBMC supplied whole RNA that was sequenced unsorted. TCRdb recomputed calls from the 5' RACE reads with MiXCR, one row per CDR3 protein. The sample lists around 15,000 distinct CDR3 sequences, 19% occurring once. Sequences were derived from PBMCs, sampled at follow-up. This receptor was obtained from a male donor with early-stage non-small cell lung cancer.

The CDR3 sequence is CASSQDTPSETQYF. In DNA form, the CDR3 reads TGTGCCAGCAGCCAAGATACTCCCAGCGAGACCCAGTACTTC. The V and J genes are TRBV3-1 and TRBJ2-5; no reliable D call. This CDR3 spans 14 amino acids. V lost 0 bases and J lost 5, with 10 bases in between. CDR1 is LGHDT, CDR2 YNNKEL, per germline (reference sequence).